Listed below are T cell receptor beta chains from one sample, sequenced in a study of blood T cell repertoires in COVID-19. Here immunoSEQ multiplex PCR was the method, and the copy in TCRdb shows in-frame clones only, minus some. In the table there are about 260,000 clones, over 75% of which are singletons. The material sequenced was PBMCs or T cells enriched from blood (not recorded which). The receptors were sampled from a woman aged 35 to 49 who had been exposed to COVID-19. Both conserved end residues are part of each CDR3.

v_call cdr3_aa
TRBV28 CASSSHGGGGGAFF
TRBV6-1 CASSEQGWDTEAFF
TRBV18 CASSLSGGAHNEQFF
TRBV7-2 CASSSRQGSVEKLFF
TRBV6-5 CASKRANTDEQFF
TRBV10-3 CATGGRESAKNTEAFF
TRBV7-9 CASSLRGPEGEKLFF
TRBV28 CASSFLDLNTEAFF
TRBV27 CASRKGDSNTEAFF
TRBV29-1 CSVGERNNQPQHF
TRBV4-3 CASAGVGNTIYF
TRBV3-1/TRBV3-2 CASSSEDRHNEQFF
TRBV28 CASSVRGGEQYF
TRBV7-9 CASSSREGRQRAQYF
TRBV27 CASSLLGQGVGGYTF
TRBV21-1 CASSKSRSTNEKLFF
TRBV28 CASSFPGGFGGTEAFF